Presented here are 27 T cell receptor beta chains from one specimen sequenced in a study of healthy donors' naive CD4 and CD8 T cells. TCR libraries were built from 500 to 550 ng of total RNA by linear amplification. TCRdb reanalysed the reads using MiXCR and keeps one entry per CDR3 protein. Counted here are 150,000 to 200,000 distinct CDR3 sequences, 65% to 75% occurring once; the ten biggest clones make up roughly 2.4%. The sequencing sample was made of naive CD4+ and CD8+ T cells sorted from blood, pooled from several donors. The receptors stem from a pool of human donors in good health; the sample pools cells from several healthy donors.

The CDR3 reads CSVDFSPDGYTF. CDR3 DNA: TGCAGCGTTGATTTTTCTCCCGATGGCTACACCTTC. The chain joins TRBV29-1 to TRBJ1-2; D not resolved. CDR3 length equals 12 residues. Germline V gene lookup returns CDR1 SQVTM and CDR2 ANQGSEA. Trimming stripped 3 bases from V and 6 bases from J, with 11 bases between.

V is TRBV27 and J is TRBJ1-2; 7 bases are shared with TRBD1. Trimming removed 5 bases from V and 3 bases from J; junction bases left unmatched: 6. Per the germline V gene, CDR1 is MNHEY and CDR2 is SMNVEV (reference sequence). This CDR3 has 14 amino acids. For the CDR3, the DNA is TGTGCCAGCAGTCTCCAAGGGGGCTACTATGGCTACACCTTC. As protein: CASSLQGGYYGYTF.

This clonotype was found a few times. DNA of the CDR3: TGCAGCGTTGAAGTGGCGGCCGCGACCTACGAGCAGTACTTC. This gives the protein CSVEVAAATYEQYF. The chain employs TRBV29-1 and TRBJ2-7; no reliable D call. The CDR3 sequence is 14 residues long. Trimming stripped 1 base from V and 2 bases from J, with 12 bases between. Germline CDR1 and CDR2: SQVTM and ANQGSEA.

In its sample, this clonotype was seen once. The chain links TRBV6-2 or TRBV6-3 to TRBJ2-1, with TRBD2 matching over 10 bases. Trimming cost V 8 bases and J 15 bases; bases outside gene matches: 10. This CDR3 has 12 amino acids. Germline assignment: CDR1 MNHEY and CDR2 SVGEGT. CDR3 nucleotides: TGTGCCAGCTGTCGCCTAGCGGGAGCCTGGTTCTTC. It specifies CASCRLAGAWFF.

V and J are TRBV6-5 and TRBJ1-2; 11 bases are a match to TRBD1. Germline V gives CDR1 MNHEY, CDR2 SVGAGI. The CDR3 has 17 amino acids. After removal of 6 bases from V and 3 bases from J, the junction contained 12 bases not matched to a gene. Written as DNA, the CDR3 is TGTGCCAGCAGCCAAATAACCCCGGGACAGGGGGACTATGGCTACACCTTC. Amino acid sequence: CASSQITPGQGDYGYTF.

A few counts support this clonotype. The chain joins TRBV6-5 to TRBJ2-7, with D possibly being TRBD2 (6 bases). CDR1 and CDR2 (germline): MNHEY, SVGAGI. This CDR3 is built from 13 residues. Trimming removed 4 bases at V and 7 bases at J, with 14 bases between. Here the CDR3 reads CASSSEGLWEQYF. The CDR3 region has the DNA TGTGCCAGCAGTTCGGAGGGGCTTTGGGAGCAGTACTTC.

V and J are TRBV6-5 and TRBJ2-7; TRBD1 matches 7 bases. The V and J ends lost 2 bases and 4 bases, in that order; junction bases with no gene match: 8. CDR1 and CDR2 (germline): MNHEY, SVGAGI. The length of the CDR3 is 15 residues. CDR3 coding DNA: TGTGCCAGCAGTTACGCCCCGGGACAGACATACGAGCAGTACTTC. This gives the protein CASSYAPGQTYEQYF.

The chain uses TRBV6-2 or TRBV6-3 and TRBJ1-2; the match to TRBD1 covers 7 bases. J was trimmed by 0 bases and V by 2 bases; bases with no gene match: 9. Germline lookup yields CDR1 MNHEY and CDR2 SVGEGT. This CDR3 contains 17 residues. CDR3 nucleotide sequence: TGTGCCAGCAGTTACCCGAGAACGGACAGGACTAACTATGGCTACACCTTC. This sequence encodes CASSYPRTDRTNYGYTF.

J is TRBJ2-1 and V is TRBV19; 9 positions agree with TRBD2. Germline values: CDR1 LNHDA, CDR2 SQIVND (reference sequence). V lost 7 bases and J lost 9; bases outside the gene matches: 10. The CDR3 extends over 14 amino acids. The CDR3 protein is CASIKEVSGSEQFF. The CDR3 region has the DNA TGTGCCAGTATCAAGGAGGTTAGCGGGAGTGAGCAGTTCTTC.

The DNA for the CDR3 is TGTGCCAGCAGCCCGATCTCAGGTGATAGCAATCAGCCCCAGCATTTT. It codes for CASSPISGDSNQPQHF. V usage is TRBV7-2 and J usage is TRBJ1-5, with no clear D. Germline loops: CDR1 SGHTA, CDR2 FQGNSA. V lost 5 bases to trimming and J lost 0 bases, with 14 bases between them. This CDR3 region has 16 residues.

The V call is TRBV18, the J call TRBJ1-1, with D unresolved. The germline gives CDR1 KGHSH, CDR2 LQKENI. This CDR3 region has 16 residues. V lost 1 base and J 0 bases, leaving 12 bases between the germline ends. For the CDR3, the DNA is TGTGCCAGCTCACCACTTCCAGGACCGATGAACACTGAAGCTTTCTTT. Translating gives CASSPLPGPMNTEAFF. The full variable domain, its missing parts supplied by reference TRBV18 and TRBJ1-1, is NAGVMQNPRHLVRRRGQEARLRCSPMKGHSHVYWYRQLPEEGLKFMVYLQKENIIDESGMPKERFSAEFPKEGPSILRIQQVVRGDSAAYFCASSPLPGPMNTEAFFGQGTRLTVV.

The chain couples TRBV14 to TRBJ1-6; unclear D gene. The germline V and J ends were trimmed by 4 bases and 9 bases, with 25 bases remaining between them. There are 18 residues in the CDR3. Germline assignment: CDR1 SGHDN and CDR2 FVKESK. The CDR3 nucleotides read TGTGCCAGCAGCCGCTTCCGGGGAGGTTTGGGGATCGGTTCACCCCTCCACTTT. Protein: CASSRFRGGLGIGSPLHF.

This clonotype appeared once. The DNA of the CDR3 is TGTGCCAGCAGTAAACTTGGGACCGATACCTACGAGCAGTACTTC. This encodes CASSKLGTDTYEQYF. The J gene is TRBJ2-7, the V gene TRBV6-5; D is tentatively TRBD1 or TRBD2 (5 bases each). The CDR3 is 15 residues long. Germline V gene sequence: CDR1 MNHEY, CDR2 SVGAGI. The V gene lost 5 bases and the J gene lost 2 bases, with 16 bases spanning the gap.

V and J are TRBV19 and TRBJ1-1, with D possibly TRBD1 on 6 matching bases. Germline CDR1 reads LNHDA; CDR2 reads SQIVND (reference sequence). This CDR3 contains 11 residues. Trimming removed 6 bases from V and 8 bases from J, with 10 bases in between. CDR3 in DNA: TGTGCCAGTAGACAGGGTCCCGAAGCTTTCTTT. Protein: CASRQGPEAFF.

This clonotype was detected only a few times. The chain couples TRBV27 to TRBJ2-1, with D possibly being TRBD2 (6 bases). Germline CDR1 is MNHEY and CDR2 is SMNVEV (reference sequence). The CDR3 consists of 20 residues. V gave up 0 bases and J gave up 0 bases, with 21 bases separating them. The CDR3 is CASSLSSMTSGLSSYNEQFF. DNA for the CDR3: TGTGCCAGCAGTTTATCGAGTATGACTAGTGGGTTGAGCTCCTACAATGAGCAGTTCTTC.

The genes are TRBV5-6 and TRBJ2-1, with no clear D. V gave up 5 bases and J gave up 5 bases, with 20 bases separating them. There are 16 residues in the CDR3. Germline assignment: CDR1 SGHDT and CDR2 YYEEEE. The CDR3 nucleotides read TGTGCCAGCAGACCCTTTGTCGGTCCCCTGAACAATGAGCAGTTCTTC. Amino acids: CASRPFVGPLNNEQFF.

The rearrangement joins TRBV29-1 to TRBJ2-7; 9 positions agree with TRBD2. This CDR3 is built from 13 residues. The germline gives CDR1 SQVTM, CDR2 ANQGSEA. Unmatched junction bases numbered 5, after V lost 3 bases and J lost 5 bases. CDR3 amino acids: CSVEVAGADEQYF. In DNA form, the CDR3 reads TGCAGCGTTGAGGTAGCGGGAGCGGACGAGCAGTACTTC.

V is TRBV6-1 and J is TRBJ2-1, with 8 bases aligning to TRBD2. After removal of 5 bases from V and 9 bases from J, the junction contained 12 bases not matched to a gene. Germline V CDR1 and CDR2: MNHNS, SASEGT. This CDR3 has 15 amino acids. The CDR3 spells CASSYLTSGIGEQFF. CDR3 DNA: TGTGCCAGCAGTTACTTAACTAGCGGTATTGGTGAGCAGTTCTTC.

This clonotype was seen a single time. The chain has TRBV5-1 and TRBJ2-5; 7 positions agree with TRBD1. This CDR3 comprises 15 residues. The ends lost 3 bases at V and 5 bases at J; junction bases unmatched: 10. CDR1 and CDR2 (germline): SGHRS, YFSETQ. Here the CDR3 DNA reads TGCGCCAGCAGCTCCGTACAGGGGCTTGTGGAGACCCAGTACTTC. This sequence encodes CASSSVQGLVETQYF.

The chain employs TRBV20-1 and TRBJ2-7, with D perhaps TRBD1 or TRBD2 (5 bases each). This CDR3 region has 15 residues. Germline assignment: CDR1 DFQATT and CDR2 SNEGSKA (reference sequence). Trimming removed 3 bases at V and 6 bases at J, with 21 bases between. The CDR3 DNA is TGCAGTGCTAGGGGAGAGGGACCCAGAAGGGCCGAGCAGTACTTC. This translates into CSARGEGPRRAEQYF.

The CDR3 loop is CASSPPRQDRANYGYTF. The CDR3 coding sequence is TGTGCCAGCAGCCCACCCCGTCAGGACAGGGCCAACTATGGCTACACCTTC. This chain connects TRBV6-5 to TRBJ1-2, with 8 bases identical to TRBD1. CDR1 and CDR2 from the germline V gene are MNHEY and SVGAGI. V was clipped by 6 bases and J by 2 bases; unmatched bases: 14. This CDR3 is built from 17 residues.

The chain combines TRBV2 with TRBJ2-7; D is perhaps TRBD2 (6 bases). This CDR3 contains 14 residues. Trimming took 1 base from V and 3 from J, leaving 10 bases between them. Germline CDR1 and CDR2: SNHLY and FYNNEI. This chain's CDR3 is CASSEGGALYEQYF. CDR3 bases: TGTGCCAGCAGTGAAGGCGGGGCCCTCTACGAGCAGTACTTC.

The gene calls are TRBV6-5 and TRBJ2-7, with 10 nucleotides matching TRBD2. J gave up 4 bases and V 5 bases, and 8 bases lay outside the gene matches. CDR3 size: 15 residues. CDR1 is MNHEY, CDR2 SVGAGI, per germline. The CDR3 sequence is CASSPLAGEVYEQYF. DNA for the CDR3: TGTGCCAGCAGTCCCCTAGCGGGAGAGGTTTACGAGCAGTACTTC.

The chain is built from TRBV27 and TRBJ1-1, with D perhaps matching TRBD1 (5 bases). This CDR3 has 11 amino acids. V lost 5 bases and J 6 bases, leaving 7 bases between the germline ends. Germline assignment: CDR1 MNHEY and CDR2 SMNVEV (reference sequence). As DNA, the CDR3 is TGTGCCAGCAGTCAGGGTTCTGAAGCTTTCTTT. As protein: CASSQGSEAFF.

The chain recombines TRBV20-1 with TRBJ2-1; maybe TRBD2 (6 bases). This CDR3 has 16 amino acids. Between the trimmed V and J ends, which lost 0 bases and 4 bases, there was a span of 16 bases. CDR1 DFQATT and CDR2 SNEGSKA come from the germline V gene (reference sequence). The CDR3 DNA is TGCAGTGCTAGAGATCCTTCTAGCGAGATTTACAATGAGCAGTTCTTC. The encoded protein is CSARDPSSEIYNEQFF.

The chain is built from TRBV20-1 and TRBJ2-1; 9 nucleotides line up with TRBD2. The V gene end was trimmed by 8 bases and the J gene end by 8 bases; junction bases not matched to a gene: 10. The CDR3 runs 13 residues. CDR1 DFQATT and CDR2 SNEGSKA come from the germline V gene (reference sequence). CDR3 loop: CSTRGGTFDEQFF. The CDR3, as DNA: TGCAGTACGCGGGGGGGCACGTTTGATGAGCAGTTCTTC.

V is TRBV29-1 and J is TRBJ2-5; D is perhaps TRBD1 (6 bases). Germline V lookup: CDR1 SQVTM, CDR2 ANQGSEA. CDR3 length: 12 residues. Trimming left V 6 bases short and J 5 bases short, with 13 bases between. The CDR3 spells CSVIQGGETQYF. As DNA, the CDR3 is TGCAGCGTGATACAGGGCGGGGAGACCCAGTACTTC.